This TCR beta chain derives from a study of cytomegalovirus exposure and HLA in healthy donors. The PCR made use of 60 Vbeta and 13 Jbeta primers. Measured with immunoSEQ multiplex PCR; TCRdb has only the in-frame clones, and not every one. The table has 110,000 or so clones, nearly 80% seen once. General observations from the study: Among the most significant clusters, several appeared linked to common viral pathogens in a later analysis. Later, TCR association rates were found to vary by HLA locus, highest for DRB1 and lowest for HLA-C.

Unmatched junction bases numbered 13, after V lost 0 bases and J lost 3 bases. Germline loops: CDR1 MGHRA, CDR2 YSYEKL. The CDR3 has 19 residues. A note on this clone: Antigen: not known.

This receptor was obtained from a young man in good health and CMV-seronegative. The J gene is TRBJ2-7, the V gene TRBV4-1; 11 bases map to TRBD2. Material: PBMCs. The CDR3 nucleotides are TGCGCCAGCAGCCAAGATTTTAGCGGGAGGGCCAATTCCCACTACGAGCAGTACTTC. Its protein is CASSQDFSGRANSHYEQYF.